These 9 T cell receptor beta chains came from one sample sequenced in a study of T cell repertoires in cytomegalovirus infection (dated by TCRdb to about 2019). For sequencing, an Illumina HiSeq 1500 was employed. TCRdb reworked the public reads: Q25 trimming with fastp, MiXCR clone assembly, productive beta chains retained. Rows are combined by CDR3 protein, so each entry shows the most common genes and DNA. The sample includes some 130,000 distinct CDR3 sequences, with approximately 30% observed a single time. Clones ranked in the top ten supply 52% of the sample. Interpreted using the paper, the treatment or condition label stands for: in vitro stimulation with specific CMV peptide epitopes to enrich CMV-specific T cells. What these receptors recognize is not known. Source: CD8+ T cells from cultured PBMCs, taken from culture after CMV antigen stimulation. The receptors shown here come from a human donor in good health (CMV status not recorded). Some clones in this sample may be carry-over from other donors' samples.

This clonotype was detected a few times. CDR3 sequence (DNA): TGTGCCAGCAGCCCAGGCTCTGAGCAGTTCTTC. It encodes CASSPGSEQFF. The rearrangement links TRBV7-6 to TRBJ2-1; D gene uncertain. The CDR3 runs 11 residues. CDR1 SGHVS and CDR2 FNYEAQ come from the germline V gene. Trimming removed 5 bases from V and 9 bases from J, with 8 bases in between.

There are many counts of this clonotype. The CDR3 is CASSTGTFYEQYF. The CDR3 DNA reads TGTGCCAGCAGTACCGGGACTTTCTACGAGCAGTACTTC. The chain employs TRBV12-3 or TRBV12-4 and TRBJ2-7, with D perhaps matching TRBD2 (6 bases). The V end lost 5 bases, the J end lost 3 bases, and 11 bases lay between the germline ends. The CDR3 consists of 13 residues.

The chain is built from TRBV28 and TRBJ1-1, with 8 bases that match TRBD1. The CDR3 loop spans 18 amino acids. Germline V gives CDR1 MDHEN, CDR2 SYDVKM. The V segment lost 1 base and the J segment 5 bases; nucleotides outside the gene matches: 15. The CDR3 is CASSLLGRQGTYETEAFF. The CDR3 nucleotides are TGTGCCAGCAGTTTATTGGGTCGACAGGGGACCTACGAGACTGAAGCTTTCTTT. Combining the CDR3 with reference TRBV28 and TRBJ1-1 gives the whole variable domain DVKVTQSSRYLVKRTGEKVFLECVQDMDHENMFWYRQDPGLGLRLIYFSYDVKMKEKGDIPEGYSVSREKKERFSLILESASTNQTSMYLCASSLLGRQGTYETEAFFGQGTRLTVV.

Many counts were recorded for this clonotype. The V call is TRBV27, the J call TRBJ2-7; tentative D call: TRBD1 (6 bases). The length of the CDR3 is 12 residues. CDR1 MNHEY and CDR2 SMNVEV come from the germline V gene (reference sequence). V gave up 9 bases and J gave up 1 base, with 10 bases separating them. This CDR3 reads CASGQQSYEQYF. CDR3 DNA sequence: TGTGCCAGTGGACAGCAATCCTACGAGCAGTACTTC.

The V gene is TRBV3-1, the J gene TRBJ2-7; D is undetermined. Germline CDR1 reads LGHDT; CDR2 reads YNNKEL (reference sequence). The germline V and J ends were trimmed by 0 bases and 4 bases, with 10 bases remaining between them. This CDR3 has 14 residues. The DNA for the CDR3 is TGTGCCAGCAGCCAAGACAACAACGTTTACGAGCAGTACTTC. Its protein is CASSQDNNVYEQYF.

This clonotype was seen only a few times. V and J are TRBV7-3 and TRBJ2-3; D is undetermined. Trimming removed 5 bases from V and 2 bases from J, with 17 bases in between. The germline V gene has CDR1 SGHTA and CDR2 FQGTGA. The CDR3 loop spans 16 amino acids. The CDR3 here is CASSVRLGPYTDTQYF. CDR3 sequence (DNA): TGTGCCAGCAGCGTCAGGTTGGGCCCTTACACAGATACGCAGTATTTT.

The chain employs TRBV6-1 and TRBJ1-5; D gene uncertain. This CDR3 region has 11 residues. CDR1 and CDR2 (germline): MNHNS, SASEGT. Trimming pared 2 bases from V and 13 bases from J, leaving 9 bases between. The CDR3 DNA follows: TGTGCCAGCAGTGAAACGGAATGGCAGCATTTT. It translates to CASSETEWQHF.

This clonotype occurred a few times. This chain uses TRBV12-5 with TRBJ1-1; a possible D gene is TRBD1 (6 bases). This CDR3 comprises 13 residues. The germline gives CDR1 LGHNT, CDR2 FRNRAP. V shed 7 bases and J shed 3 bases, with 12 bases lying between them. The CDR3 sequence is CASARGHYTEAFF. Written as DNA, the CDR3 is TGTGCTAGTGCCCGGGGACATTACACTGAAGCTTTCTTT.

The chain is built from TRBV7-6 and TRBJ2-7; D unclear. V was pared by 0 bases and J by 2 bases, with 11 bases between. This CDR3 has 15 amino acids. CDR1 is SGHVS, CDR2 FNYEAQ, per germline. CDR3 residues: CASSLAISDAYEQYF. In nucleotides, the CDR3 is TGTGCCAGCAGCTTAGCGATCTCGGATGCCTACGAGCAGTACTTC.